These 31 T cell receptor beta chains share one sample of origin, sequenced in a study of shared clonotypes between healthy human individuals. Clones were sequenced by immunoSEQ multiplex PCR, and TCRdb holds only the in-frame ones, with some missing. The sample records over 2 million clones, about 95% being singletons. Sequenced material: naive CD4+ T cells sorted from blood. This sample's subset: CD45RA+ positively selected. The receptors were gathered from a man aged 18 to 29 in good health.

The rearrangement uses TRBV7-8 and TRBJ2-1; 8 positions agree with TRBD2. The V gene's germline CDR1 is SGHVS and CDR2 FQNEAQ. The V gene end was trimmed by 6 bases and the J gene end by 0 bases; junction bases not matched to a gene: 4. The CDR3 is 15 amino acids. CDR3 in DNA: TGTGCCAGCAGATCTAGCGGGCCCTCCTACAATGAGCAGTTCTTC. It is translated as CASRSSGPSYNEQFF. Variable domain in full (rest from reference TRBV7-8 and TRBJ2-1): GAGVSQSPRYKVAKRGQDVALRCDPISGHVSLFWYQQALGQGPEFLTYFQNEAQLDKSGLPSDRFFAERPEGSVSTLKIQRTQQEDSAVYLCASRSSGPSYNEQFFGPGTRLTVL.

The V gene is TRBV30, the J gene TRBJ1-1; TRBD1 is a possible D gene (5 bases). Germline assignment: CDR1 GTSNPN and CDR2 SVGIG (reference sequence). V lost 3 bases and J lost 0, with 14 bases in between. This CDR3 has 15 amino acids. The CDR3: CAWRSQGPMNTEAFF. CDR3 nucleotides: TGTGCCTGGAGATCCCAGGGCCCAATGAACACTGAAGCTTTCTTT.

The chain is built from TRBV4-3 and TRBJ2-1; 13 positions match TRBD2. Trimming cost V 3 bases and J 3 bases; bases outside gene matches: 2. The CDR3 has 16 amino acids. CDR1 is LGHNA, CDR2 YSLEER, per germline. DNA for the CDR3: TGCGCCAGCAGCCACAGACTAGCGGGAGGCTACAATGAGCAGTTCTTC. It codes for CASSHRLAGGYNEQFF.

V and J are TRBV30 and TRBJ2-3; 9 positions match TRBD1. The CDR3 runs to 15 residues. V lost 0 bases, J lost 5 bases, and 6 bases stayed unmatched. The germline V gene has CDR1 GTSNPN and CDR2 SVGIG (reference sequence). The CDR3 protein is CAWSVGTGFVDTQYF. CDR3 DNA sequence: TGTGCCTGGAGTGTGGGGACAGGGTTTGTAGATACGCAGTATTTT.

The chain has TRBV6-1 and TRBJ2-1; D remains unclear. V was pared by 8 bases and J by 5 bases, with 13 bases between. This CDR3 region has 13 residues. CDR1 and CDR2 (germline): MNHNS, SASEGT. CDR3 in DNA: TGTGCCAGCTCTGGGGAAGGCCACAATGAGCAGTTCTTC. Its protein is CASSGEGHNEQFF.

This clone has a single count. The rearrangement joins TRBV5-6 to TRBJ1-2, with 10 bases aligning to TRBD1. This CDR3 comprises 15 residues. Trimming at V came to 4 bases and at J to 3 bases, leaving 6 bases not matched to a gene. Germline CDR1 and CDR2: SGHDT and YYEEEE. The DNA for the CDR3 is TGTGCCAGCAGCGGCACGGGACAGGGGTACTATGGCTACACCTTC. It specifies CASSGTGQGYYGYTF.

The V call is TRBV5-1, the J call TRBJ2-5, with TRBD2 identical over 8 bases. With 4 bases clipped from V and 4 bases from J, the junction kept 15 bases outside the gene matches. CDR1 is SGHRS, CDR2 YFSETQ, per germline. The CDR3 is 17 amino acids. CDR3 in DNA: TGCGCCAGCAGCCCCACCCCGGGACTAGGGGCGCGAGAGACCCAGTACTTC. Encoded protein: CASSPTPGLGARETQYF.

Turning to this clone: The same CDR3 arises from other DNA sequences in this sample as well. The chain combines TRBV11-3 with TRBJ2-5; D not certain. Germline V gene sequence: CDR1 SGHNT, CDR2 YENEEA. The V gene lost 1 base and the J gene lost 1 base, with 4 bases spanning the gap. This CDR3 comprises 13 residues. CDR3 region: CASSLGSQETQYF. CDR3 coding DNA: TGTGCCAGCAGCTTAGGCAGCCAAGAGACCCAGTACTTC.

This chain links TRBV5-4 with TRBJ2-1; no firm D call. Trimming left V 4 bases short and J 0 bases short, with 14 bases between. There are 16 residues in the CDR3. Per the germline V gene, CDR1 is SGHNT and CDR2 is YYREEE (reference sequence). For the CDR3, the DNA is TGTGCCAGCAGCCCCAGCCCCGAGGTCTCCTACAATGAGCAGTTCTTC. Encoded protein: CASSPSPEVSYNEQFF.

The rearrangement joins TRBV1 to TRBJ2-7. TRBV1 represents a pseudogene. The CDR3 contains 12 residues. Here the CDR3 reads CTSRLRAVEQYF. CDR3 sequence (DNA): TGCACCAGCCGACTTAGGGCTGTCGAGCAGTACTTC.

V gene TRBV6-6 combines with J gene TRBJ1-1; unclear D gene. The germline V gene has CDR1 MNHNY and CDR2 SVGAGI (reference sequence). The CDR3 extends over 14 amino acids. Trimming cost V 8 bases and J 0 bases, with 13 bases left between them. CDR3 nucleotides: TGTGCCAGCGGGAAAGACACCATGAACACTGAAGCTTTCTTT. Translating gives CASGKDTMNTEAFF.

The J gene is TRBJ1-1, the V gene TRBV25-1; D call uncertain. CDR1 is MGHDK, CDR2 SYGVNS, per germline. V lost 1 base to trimming and J lost 5 bases, with 8 bases between them. The CDR3 is 13 residues long. CDR3 region: CASSEWAGTEAFF. CDR3 coding DNA: TGTGCCAGCAGTGAATGGGCGGGAACTGAAGCTTTCTTT.

The chain combines TRBV9 with TRBJ2-7; D may match TRBD1 or TRBD2 (5 bases each). Trimming took 1 base from V and 10 from J, leaving 12 bases between them. CDR1 and CDR2 from the germline V gene are SGDLS and YYNGEE. The CDR3 extends over 12 amino acids. This CDR3 is CASSVNQRGQYF. The CDR3 DNA sequence: TGTGCCAGCAGCGTAAATCAGAGGGGACAGTACTTC. Full variable domain (missing parts from reference TRBV9 and TRBJ2-7): DSGVTQTPKHLITATGQRVTLRCSPRSGDLSVYWYQQSLDQGLQFLIQYYNGEERAKGNILERFSAQQFPDLHSELNLSSLELGDSALYFCASSVNQRGQYFGPGTRLTVT.

The chain couples TRBV7-2 to TRBJ2-7; the D gene is possibly TRBD2 (6 bases). Trimming took off 0 bases at V and 6 bases at J, with 15 bases between the two ends. The CDR3 has 15 amino acids. The germline gives CDR1 SGHTA, CDR2 FQGNSA. The CDR3 nucleotides read TGTGCCAGCAGCTTAGCAACGGGAGTTGGAGGCGAGCAGTACTTC. Amino acids: CASSLATGVGGEQYF.

The J gene is TRBJ1-2, the V gene TRBV27, with D hard to call. The CDR3 is 13 residues long. V was clipped by 6 bases and J by 1 base, with 9 bases between them. Germline V gene sequence: CDR1 MNHEY, CDR2 SMNVEV (reference sequence). CDR3 in amino acids: CASRERFNYGYTF. CDR3 coding DNA: TGTGCCAGCAGGGAAAGGTTTAACTATGGCTACACCTTC.

The chain recombines TRBV7-9 with TRBJ1-3; D gene ambiguous. CDR1 is SEHNR and CDR2 is FQNEAQ in the germline V gene (reference sequence). V lost 5 bases and J 0 bases, leaving 11 bases between the germline ends. The CDR3 has 15 residues. The CDR3 bases are TGTGCCAGCAGCCTCCCAGTGAGCTCTGGAAACACCATATATTTT. Translation gives CASSLPVSSGNTIYF.

The chain couples TRBV25-1 to TRBJ1-3, with 9 nucleotides matching TRBD1. This CDR3 comprises 14 residues. The J segment lost 7 bases and the V segment lost 9 bases, leaving 10 bases of the junction unmatched. The germline CDR1 and CDR2 sequences are MGHDK and SYGVNS. The CDR3 region has the DNA TGTGCCAGTCAGGGACAGGGTATACGGAACACCATATATTTT. Translation gives CASQGQGIRNTIYF.

The chain has TRBV28 and TRBJ1-1, with D unresolved. The CDR3 covers 12 residues. V lost 6 bases, J lost 8 bases, and 13 bases lay in between. CDR1 and CDR2 (germline): MDHEN, SYDVKM. In DNA form, the CDR3 reads TGTGCCAGCAGCCCCAGTGATCGCGAAGCTTTCTTT. This encodes CASSPSDREAFF.

The chain combines TRBV10-3 with TRBJ1-5, with D maybe TRBD1 (6 bases). The V end lost 10 bases, the J end lost 7 bases, and 17 bases lay between the germline ends. Germline lookup yields CDR1 ENHRY and CDR2 SYGVKD. The CDR3 length is 13 residues. In DNA form, the CDR3 reads TGTGCCACCCACCCGACAGGCGGACAGCCCCAGCATTTT. It yields the protein CATHPTGGQPQHF.

The chain joins TRBV6-1 to TRBJ2-7, with D perhaps assigned TRBD1 or TRBD2 (5 bases each). This CDR3 spans 13 amino acids. Trimming took 5 bases from V and 7 from J, leaving 15 bases between them. Germline V lookup: CDR1 MNHNS, CDR2 SASEGT. The CDR3: CASSTGTGVEQYF. DNA of the CDR3: TGTGCCAGCAGTACCGGGACGGGCGTTGAGCAGTACTTC.

The chain links TRBV5-1 to TRBJ2-3; D not certain. Trimming cost V 2 bases and J 3 bases, with 13 bases left between them. Per germline, CDR1 SGHRS and CDR2 YFSETQ. The length of the CDR3 is 15 residues. DNA for the CDR3: TGCGCCAGCAGCTTACAAGAACAGCGAACAGATACGCAGTATTTT. Translating it yields CASSLQEQRTDTQYF.

The chain couples TRBV6-4 to TRBJ1-6, with 8 bases lining up with TRBD1. Trimming removed 6 bases from V and 6 bases from J; junction bases left unmatched: 7. This CDR3 region has 15 residues. CDR1 is MRHNA, CDR2 SNTAGT, per germline. CDR3 region: CASRQQGESNSPLHF. As DNA, the CDR3 is TGTGCCAGCAGACAACAGGGGGAGAGTAATTCACCCCTCCACTTT.

The chain combines TRBV5-1 with TRBJ2-3; a weak D match, TRBD2 (5 bases). In germline, CDR1 is SGHRS, CDR2 YFSETQ. V was shortened by 2 bases and J by 2 bases, with 12 bases between the two germline ends. The CDR3 spans 15 residues. The CDR3 nucleotides are TGCGCCAGCAGCTTTTATGGACTGACCACAGATACGCAGTATTTT. This sequence encodes CASSFYGLTTDTQYF.

The sample holds one count of this clone. The sample holds other DNA sequences that translate to the same CDR3. The chain has TRBV28 and TRBJ2-5; D is uncertain. Trimming left V 3 bases short and J 5 bases short, with 10 bases between. The CDR3 extends over 13 amino acids. Germline V lookup: CDR1 MDHEN, CDR2 SYDVKM. The CDR3 bases are TGTGCCAGCAGTTTTTCGGGCCGCGAGACCCAGTACTTC. It yields the protein CASSFSGRETQYF.

The genes are TRBV4-3 and TRBJ2-2; D unresolved. The CDR3 consists of 18 residues. Trimming cost V 1 base and J 0 bases, with 15 bases left between them. Germline CDR1 reads LGHNA; CDR2 reads YSLEER. CDR3 region: CASSQVVFWLANTGELFF. The CDR3 bases are TGCGCCAGCAGCCAAGTAGTCTTCTGGCTAGCGAACACCGGGGAGCTGTTTTTT.

V is TRBV7-9 and J is TRBJ2-2; D is possibly TRBD2 (5 bases). Germline CDR1 reads SEHNR; CDR2 reads FQNEAQ (reference sequence). This CDR3 has 16 residues. V was trimmed by 5 bases and J by 2 bases, leaving 15 bases between them. CDR3 DNA: TGTGCCAGCAGCCTCTTCGGAGCGGAAAACACCGGGGAGCTGTTTTTT. Translating it yields CASSLFGAENTGELFF.

The V call is TRBV5-1, the J call TRBJ2-1, with 11 positions matching TRBD2. The germline gives CDR1 SGHRS, CDR2 YFSETQ. The length of the CDR3 is 14 residues. The V and J ends lost 0 bases and 10 bases, in that order; junction bases with no gene match: 3. The CDR3 DNA is TGCGCCAGCAGCTTGGCGGCTAGCGGGGGGGAGCAGTTCTTC. It encodes CASSLAASGGEQFF.

V usage is TRBV19 and J usage is TRBJ1-6; D is undetermined. The CDR3 extends over 15 amino acids. Germline V gene data show CDR1 as LNHDA and CDR2 as SQIVND (reference sequence). The V and J ends lost 7 bases and 5 bases respectively, with 15 bases between them. The CDR3 loop is CASIARTANNSPLHF. Written as DNA, the CDR3 is TGTGCCAGTATTGCGCGGACGGCGAATAATTCACCCCTCCACTTT.

This chain joins TRBV25-1 and TRBJ1-6; D is unclear. Germline V gene sequence: CDR1 MGHDK, CDR2 SYGVNS. The CDR3 is 15 residues long. Trimming pared 3 bases from V and 1 base from J, leaving 7 bases between. The CDR3 coding sequence is TGTGCCAGCAGTGAGGCCCTATCCTATAATTCACCCCTCCACTTT. Residues: CASSEALSYNSPLHF.

The V and J genes are TRBV15 and TRBJ2-7; D is perhaps TRBD1 (5 bases). The CDR3 contains 16 residues. Trimming took off 3 bases at V and 1 base at J, with 16 bases between the two ends. CDR1 LNHNV and CDR2 YYDKDF come from the germline V gene (reference sequence). CDR3 DNA sequence: TGTGCCACCAGCAGGGGTAGGGGTAGTGGGTCCTACGAGCAGTACTTC. It yields the protein CATSRGRGSGSYEQYF.

This sequence joins TRBV5-4 and TRBJ1-1, with D maybe TRBD1 (6 bases). The V gene lost 3 bases and the J gene lost 1 base, with 10 bases spanning the gap. CDR3 size: 14 residues. Germline CDR1 SGHNT, CDR2 YYREEE (reference sequence). CDR3 in DNA: TGTGCCAGCAGCTCCGGACAGAGGAACACTGAAGCTTTCTTT. It yields the protein CASSSGQRNTEAFF. Combining the CDR3 with reference TRBV5-4 and TRBJ1-1 gives the whole variable domain ETGVTQSPTHLIKTRGQQVTLRCSSQSGHNTVSWYQQALGQGPQFIFQYYREEENGRGNFPPRFSGLQFPNYSSELNVNALELDDSALYLCASSSGQRNTEAFFGQGTRLTVV.